Each of the 19 T cell receptor beta chains below was sequenced from the same sample in a study of OX40 agonist ivuxolimab in advanced cancers. Data came from immunoSEQ multiplex PCR; TCRdb stores just in-frame clones and leaves some out. The sample has just over 90,000 clones; approximately 90% are singletons. Sample: CD4+ or CD8+ T cells sorted from blood, taken in a trial of the OX40 agonist ivuxolimab. All receptors derive from an adult with an advanced solid tumor such as melanoma, head and neck, liver or kidney cancer.

V usage is TRBV14 and J usage is TRBJ2-1; D is possibly TRBD2 (6 bases). The CDR3 is 15 residues long. Germline V CDR1 and CDR2: SGHDN, FVKESK. The V and J ends lost 1 base and 4 bases respectively, with 11 bases between them. The CDR3 reads CASSQGRGRYNEQFF. The CDR3 DNA reads TGTGCCAGCAGCCAAGGGAGGGGAAGGTACAATGAGCAGTTCTTC.

The CDR3: CSVVLKRAYNEQFF. The CDR3 DNA reads TGCAGCGTTGTACTGAAGCGCGCCTACAATGAGCAGTTCTTC. The chain couples TRBV29-1 to TRBJ2-1; no firm D call. Per the germline V gene, CDR1 is SQVTM and CDR2 is ANQGSEA. This CDR3 region has 14 residues. V lost 4 bases, J lost 2 bases, and 12 bases lay in between.

For the CDR3, the DNA is TGCGCCAGCAGCTTACAGGGGCTCCGGACAGATACGCAGTATTTT. It is translated as CASSLQGLRTDTQYF. The chain links TRBV5-1 to TRBJ2-3, with 7 bases aligning to TRBD1. After removal of 2 bases from V and 3 bases from J, the junction contained 6 bases not matched to a gene. The CDR3 loop spans 15 amino acids. Germline CDR1 SGHRS, CDR2 YFSETQ.

In its sample, this clone was seen a few times. The chain couples TRBV19 to TRBJ1-1, with D hard to call. Per germline, CDR1 LNHDA and CDR2 SQIVND (reference sequence). Trimming removed 3 bases at V and 3 bases at J, with 8 bases between. The CDR3 covers 13 residues. This chain's CDR3 is CASSMQRDTEAFF. The CDR3 DNA is TGTGCCAGTAGTATGCAGCGGGACACTGAAGCTTTCTTT.

The chain has TRBV5-1 and TRBJ2-3; TRBD2 matches at 8 bases. The CDR3 is 15 amino acids. In germline, CDR1 is SGHRS, CDR2 YFSETQ. With V trimmed by 0 bases and J by 10 bases, 10 bases remained unmatched. CDR3 region: CASSLEGPLAGAQYF. The CDR3 bases are TGCGCCAGCAGCTTGGAGGGGCCGCTAGCGGGTGCGCAGTATTTT.

The CDR3 sequence is CAWSVTNRGFNEQFF. The CDR3 DNA reads as TGTGCCTGGAGTGTCACTAACAGGGGATTCAATGAGCAGTTCTTC. The gene calls are TRBV30 and TRBJ2-1, with TRBD1 matching 7 bases. The junction had 8 bases not matched to a gene; V was cut back by 0 bases and J by 6 bases. Germline V gene sequence: CDR1 GTSNPN, CDR2 SVGIG (reference sequence). This CDR3 has 15 amino acids.

V and J are TRBV28 and TRBJ2-1; 12 bases are a match to TRBD2. There are 16 residues in the CDR3. Germline CDR1 MDHEN, CDR2 SYDVKM. V shed 1 base and J 8 bases; nucleotides not matched to a gene: 6. In DNA form, the CDR3 reads TGTGCCAGCAGTTTATTGCTAGCGGGAGGGCTGGATGAGCAGTTCTTC. It specifies CASSLLLAGGLDEQFF.

V is TRBV5-1 and J is TRBJ2-3; 9 bases are a match to TRBD1. The CDR3 runs to 16 residues. CDR1 is SGHRS, CDR2 YFSETQ, per germline. The ends lost 0 bases at V and 3 bases at J; junction bases unmatched: 5. The CDR3 DNA follows: TGCGCCAGCAGCTTGGTAGGGACAGGGACGACAGATACGCAGTATTTT. This encodes CASSLVGTGTTDTQYF.

This sequence joins TRBV11-3 and TRBJ2-1, with unresolved D. Germline CDR1 reads SGHNT; CDR2 reads YENEEA. V lost 3 bases to trimming and J lost 8 bases, with 20 bases between them. There are 16 residues in the CDR3. CDR3 loop: CASSLGRVLDADEQFF. The DNA of the CDR3 is TGTGCCAGCAGCTTGGGTAGGGTCCTAGATGCTGATGAGCAGTTCTTC. The variable domain in full, completed from reference TRBV11-3 and TRBJ2-1, reads EAGVVQSPRYKIIEKKQPVAFWCNPISGHNTLYWYLQNLGQGPELLIRYENEEAVDDSQLPKDRFSAERLKGVDSTLKIQPAELGDSAVYLCASSLGRVLDADEQFFGPGTRLTVL.

The rearrangement joins TRBV10-3 to TRBJ1-2; D might be TRBD1 (5 bases). Trimming cost V 4 bases and J 7 bases, with 7 bases left between them. Germline V gene data show CDR1 as ENHRY and CDR2 as SYGVKD. The CDR3 length is 11 residues. This chain's CDR3 is CAISAGGGYTF. The CDR3 DNA reads TGTGCCATCAGTGCCGGGGGTGGCTACACCTTC.

The count of this clone is one. The chain recombines TRBV11-2 with TRBJ2-7; D might be TRBD2 (9 bases). The CDR3 contains 16 residues. Trimming pared 10 bases from V and 4 bases from J, leaving 26 bases between. Germline lookup yields CDR1 SGHAT and CDR2 FQNNGV. This CDR3 is CATNRGLSGRWYEQYF. The CDR3 DNA sequence: TGTGCCACCAACAGGGGGTTAAGCGGGAGGTGGTACGAGCAGTACTTC.

The chain combines TRBV30 with TRBJ2-5, with TRBD2 identical over 12 bases. The end of the DNA is better explained by TRBJ2-7, so the J call may be wrong. Germline V gene data show CDR1 as GTSNPN and CDR2 as SVGIG (reference sequence). The CDR3 runs 14 residues. The chain's CDR3 is CAWSLTSGSYEQYF. In DNA form, the CDR3 reads TGTGCCTGGAGTCTGACTAGCGGGAGCTACGAGCAGTACTTC.

The chain employs TRBV11-3 and TRBJ1-1, with a possible D match to TRBD1 (5 bases). V lost 0 bases to trimming and J lost 6 bases, with 14 bases between them. The CDR3 is made up of 15 amino acids. Germline CDR1 and CDR2: SGHNT and YENEEA. For the CDR3, the DNA is TGTGCCAGCAGCTTAGAAGGACAACTGGGGTCTGAAGCTTTCTTT. Residues: CASSLEGQLGSEAFF.

The chain uses TRBV19 and TRBJ1-5; D is ambiguous. This CDR3 has 13 residues. Trimming stripped 6 bases from V and 5 bases from J, with 11 bases between. Germline values: CDR1 LNHDA, CDR2 SQIVND (reference sequence). The CDR3 DNA reads TGTGCCAGTAGATTAATGGAGCATCAGCCCCAGCATTTT. Translating it yields CASRLMEHQPQHF.

The chain recombines TRBV7-2 with TRBJ1-1, with D hard to call. V was cut by 4 bases and J by 0 bases, with 6 bases left in between. The CDR3 spans 13 residues. From germline, CDR1 is SGHTA and CDR2 FQGNSA. CDR3: CASSSAVNTEAFF. The CDR3 DNA reads TGTGCCAGCAGCTCCGCGGTGAACACTGAAGCTTTCTTT.

This chain uses TRBV11-2 with TRBJ2-3; TRBD1 matches 8 bases. The trim removed 1 base at V and 1 base at J, leaving 4 bases unmatched. This CDR3 contains 16 residues. Germline-derived CDR1 and CDR2 are SGHAT and FQNNGV. The CDR3 loop reads CASSLGVGQGTDTQYF. The CDR3 DNA sequence: TGTGCCAGCAGCTTAGGAGTGGGACAGGGCACAGATACGCAGTATTTT.

The chain uses TRBV19 and TRBJ2-5; TRBD2 matches at 12 bases. V lost 4 bases, J lost 2 bases, and 5 bases stayed unmatched. This CDR3 is 16 amino acids long. CDR1 LNHDA and CDR2 SQIVND come from the germline V gene (reference sequence). CDR3 protein: CASSTWTSGMQETQYF. DNA for the CDR3: TGTGCCAGTAGTACGTGGACTAGCGGGATGCAAGAGACCCAGTACTTC. Full variable domain (outside the CDR3, taken from reference TRBV19 and TRBJ2-5): DGGITQSPKYLFRKEGQNVTLSCEQNLNHDAMYWYRQDPGQGLRLIYYSQIVNDFQKGDIAEGYSVSREKKESFPLTVTSAQKNPTAFYLCASSTWTSGMQETQYFGPGTRLLVL.

V and J are TRBV2 and TRBJ2-1; D perhaps matches TRBD2 (5 bases). Looked up from germline, CDR1 is SNHLY and CDR2 is FYNNEI. The CDR3 has 15 residues. Deletions cut 1 base from V and 3 bases from J, with 10 bases between. The DNA for the CDR3 is TGTGCCAGCAGTGAAGAGCCGGGGATCTACAATGAGCAGTTCTTC. It encodes CASSEEPGIYNEQFF.

The CDR3 nucleotides read TGCGCCAGCAGCCAACGAGAAGGTGAAAAACTGTTTTTT. It codes for CASSQREGEKLFF. The chain recombines TRBV4-1 with TRBJ1-4; no firm D call. V lost 2 bases, J lost 7 bases, and 8 bases lay in between. The CDR3 sequence is 13 residues long. The germline V gene encodes CDR1 MGHRA and CDR2 YSYEKL.